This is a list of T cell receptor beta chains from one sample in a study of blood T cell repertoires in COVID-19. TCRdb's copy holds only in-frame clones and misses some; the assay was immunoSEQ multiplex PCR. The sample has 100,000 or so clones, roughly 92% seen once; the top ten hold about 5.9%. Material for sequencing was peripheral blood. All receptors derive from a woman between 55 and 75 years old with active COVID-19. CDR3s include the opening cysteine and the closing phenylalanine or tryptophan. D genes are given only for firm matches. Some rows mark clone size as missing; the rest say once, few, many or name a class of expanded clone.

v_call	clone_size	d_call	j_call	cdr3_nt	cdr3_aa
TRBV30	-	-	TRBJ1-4	TGTGCCTCCCGGGATCTTAATGAAAAACTGTTTTTT	CASRDLNEKLFF
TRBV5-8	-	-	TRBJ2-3	TGTGCCAGCGACCAATCTAGGGGGTCTAGCACAGATACGCAGTATTTT	CASDQSRGSSTDTQYF
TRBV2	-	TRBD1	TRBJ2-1	TGTGCCAGCAGGAGCGACAGGGGCTATGGTGAGCAGTTCTTC	CASRSDRGYGEQFF
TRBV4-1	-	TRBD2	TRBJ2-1	TGCGCCAGCAGCGTAGCGGGGACTTACTACAATGAGCAGTTCTTC	CASSVAGTYYNEQFF
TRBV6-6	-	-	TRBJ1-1	TGTGCCAGCAGTCGTGAGGGAGGGGAAGCTTTCTTT	CASSREGGEAFF
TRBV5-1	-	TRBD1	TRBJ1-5	TGCGCCAGCAGCTTGACAGGGGGAGGCAATCAGCCCCAGCATTTT	CASSLTGGGNQPQHF
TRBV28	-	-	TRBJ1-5	TGTGCCAGCAGGGAGTTTAGCAATCAGCCCCAGCATTTT	CASREFSNQPQHF
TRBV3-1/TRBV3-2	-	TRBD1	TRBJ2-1	TGTGCCAGCGGGGACAGGGGGTCCGTGGGGTTCTTC	CASGDRGSVGFF
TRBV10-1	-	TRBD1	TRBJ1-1	TGCGCCAGCAGTGAGAATCCCAGGGGGCGCTGGGACACTGAAGCTTTCTTT	CASSENPRGRWDTEAFF
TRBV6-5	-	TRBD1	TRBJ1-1	TGTGCCAGCAGTTCCCCGAGACAGGGTGGGACTGAAGCTTTCTTT	CASSSPRQGGTEAFF
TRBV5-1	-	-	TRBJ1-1	TGCGCCAGCAGCCCGAGGGAGGTACCCAACACTGAAGCTTTCTTT	CASSPREVPNTEAFF
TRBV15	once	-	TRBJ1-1	TGTGCCACCAGCAGAGCCACCTACACGGGGAACACTGAAGCTTTCTTT	CATSRATYTGNTEAFF
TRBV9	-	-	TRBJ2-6	TGTGCCAGCAGCCTCCGGGACACCGGAGGCTCTGGGGCCAACGTCCTGACTTTC	CASSLRDTGGSGANVLTF
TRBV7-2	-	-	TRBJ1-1	TGTGCCAGCAGCTTAGTTGGTCAGGGGAACACTGAAGCTTTCTTT	CASSLVGQGNTEAFF
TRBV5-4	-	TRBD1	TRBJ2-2	TGTGCCAGCAGCTTGGATTCTGACAGGGCGATCACCGGGGAGCTGTTTTTT	CASSLDSDRAITGELFF
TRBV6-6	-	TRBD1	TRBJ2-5	TGTGCCAGCAGTCCATCAGACAGGGAAGAGACCCAGTACTTC	CASSPSDREETQYF
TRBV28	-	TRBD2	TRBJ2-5	TGTGCCAGCAGTTTGGAAGCGGGAGGTGTTCAGACCCAGTACTTC	CASSLEAGGVQTQYF
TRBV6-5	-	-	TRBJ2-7	TGTGCCAGCAGCGTCTACGAGCAGTACTTC	CASSVYEQYF
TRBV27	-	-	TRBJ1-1	TGTGCCAGCAGTTTATCACAGAGAAACACTGAAGCTTTCTTT	CASSLSQRNTEAFF
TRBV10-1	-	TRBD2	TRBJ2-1	TGCGCCAGCAGTGATCTTGCGGGAGACTCGATCCTTGAGCAGTTCTTC	CASSDLAGDSILEQFF
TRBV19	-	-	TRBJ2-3	TGTGCCAGTAGTCCGTCGACAGAAATCACAGATACGCAGTATTTT	CASSPSTEITDTQYF
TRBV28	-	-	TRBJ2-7	TGTGCCAGCAGTTTCCAGGGCTACGAGCAGTACTTC	CASSFQGYEQYF
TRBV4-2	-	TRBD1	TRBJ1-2	TGTGCCAGCAGCACCCCAGGGGGCGCGGGGGGCTACACCTTC	CASSTPGGAGGYTF
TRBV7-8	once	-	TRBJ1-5	TGTGCCAGCAGCTTAGATGCGGGGGTTCGGCAGCCCCAGCATTTT	CASSLDAGVRQPQHF
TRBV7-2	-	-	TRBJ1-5	TGTGCCAGCAGCTTAGCGGCAGGCGTTGGCCTTTATAGCAATCAGCCCCAGCATTTT	CASSLAAGVGLYSNQPQHF
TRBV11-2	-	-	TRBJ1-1	TGTGCCAGCAGCCTAAAGAGAGGGACTGAAGCTTTCTTT	CASSLKRGTEAFF
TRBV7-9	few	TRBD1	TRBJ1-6	TGTGCCAGCAGCCCACAGGGGCAAGGGGATTCACCCCTCCACTTT	CASSPQGQGDSPLHF
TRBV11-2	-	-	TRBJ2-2	TGTGCCAGCAGCTTCGTGGGGCTAAGCGCCGGGGAGCTGTTTTTT	CASSFVGLSAGELFF
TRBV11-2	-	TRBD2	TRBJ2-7	TGTGCCAGCAGCTTAGGGGGGATGGTAGCGGGGAACTCCTACGAGCAGTACTTC	CASSLGGMVAGNSYEQYF
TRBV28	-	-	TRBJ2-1	TGTGCCAGCAGTTCCCGGGACACCTACAATGAGCAGTTCTTC	CASSSRDTYNEQFF
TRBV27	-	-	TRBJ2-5	TGTGCCAGCAGTTCCCGGAGGGCTACTCAAGAGACCCAGTACTTC	CASSSRRATQETQYF
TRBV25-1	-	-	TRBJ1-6	TGTGCCAGCAGTGATGAGGTCCGTAGTTCACCCCTCCACTTT	CASSDEVRSSPLHF
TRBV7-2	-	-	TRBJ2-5	TGTGCCAGCAGCTCCCAGGGGCAGTTCCAAGAGACCCAGTACTTC	CASSSQGQFQETQYF
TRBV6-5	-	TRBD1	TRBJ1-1	TGTGCCAGCAGCCCGGGATCGACAGGGGGCACTGAAGCTTTCTTT	CASSPGSTGGTEAFF
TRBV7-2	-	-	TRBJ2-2	TGTGCCAGCAGCATAAGCAGAGGATCCGGGGAGCTGTTTTTT	CASSISRGSGELFF
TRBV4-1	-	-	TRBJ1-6	TGCGCCAGCAGCCAAGCTTTGCCAGGGCCCAATTCACCCCTCCACTTT	CASSQALPGPNSPLHF
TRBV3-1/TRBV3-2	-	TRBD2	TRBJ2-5	TGTGCCAGCAGGTCTAGCGGGGGGGTCCAAGAGACCCAGTACTTC	CASRSSGGVQETQYF
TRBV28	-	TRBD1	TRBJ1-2	TGTGCCAGCAGTTCCCTGAGTACAGGGGGCTATGGCTACACCTTC	CASSSLSTGGYGYTF
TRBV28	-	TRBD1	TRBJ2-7	TGTGCCAGCAGGCCGGGACAGGGTGGCGAGCAGTACTTC	CASRPGQGGEQYF
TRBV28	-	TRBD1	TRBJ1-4	TGTGCCAGCAGAGAAGGAGGGACAGGGAATGAAAAACTGTTTTTT	CASREGGTGNEKLFF
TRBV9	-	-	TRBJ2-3	TGTGCCAGCAGCGTCAAAAACAGGGATAATAGGACAGATACGCAGTATTTT	CASSVKNRDNRTDTQYF
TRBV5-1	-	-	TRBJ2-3	TGCGCCAGCAGCCTCGTTACAGATACGCAGTATTTT	CASSLVTDTQYF
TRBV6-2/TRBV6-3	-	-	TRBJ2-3	TGTGCCAGCAGTTACTCGCCTAGTAGACGTACCGATACGCAGTATTTT	CASSYSPSRRTDTQYF
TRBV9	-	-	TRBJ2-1	TGTGCCAGCAGCGTAAATCCAGGGGCAAACAATGAGCAGTTCTTC	CASSVNPGANNEQFF
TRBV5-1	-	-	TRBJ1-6	TGCGCCAGCAGCTTGGGGCCCGGAGGGGCCGGTAATTCACCCCTCCACTTT	CASSLGPGGAGNSPLHF
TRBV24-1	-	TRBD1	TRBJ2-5	TGTGCCACCCAACAGGGGAATTTGGGGGAGACCCAGTACTTC	CATQQGNLGETQYF
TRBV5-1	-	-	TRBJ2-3	TGCGCCAGCAGCTTGGCCGCCCGTGCGGAAGATACGCAGTATTTT	CASSLAARAEDTQYF
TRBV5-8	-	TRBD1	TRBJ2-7	TGTGCCAGCAGCTTGAAGACAGGGGGGCGGCAGTACTTC	CASSLKTGGRQYF
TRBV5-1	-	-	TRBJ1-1	TGCGCCAGCAGCGTGGGACGGAGTCTTAACACTGAAGCTTTCTTT	CASSVGRSLNTEAFF
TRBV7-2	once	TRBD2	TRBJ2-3	TGTGCCAGCAGCTCCTTAAGCGGGGGGCTCACAGATACGCAGTATTTT	CASSSLSGGLTDTQYF
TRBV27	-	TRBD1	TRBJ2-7	TGTGCCAGCTCCATAACCCGGGACAGGGGCAACGAGCAGTACTTC	CASSITRDRGNEQYF
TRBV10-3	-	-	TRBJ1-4	TGTGCCATCAGTGGCAGCAGGGGTAGCGAAAAACTGTTTTTT	CAISGSRGSEKLFF